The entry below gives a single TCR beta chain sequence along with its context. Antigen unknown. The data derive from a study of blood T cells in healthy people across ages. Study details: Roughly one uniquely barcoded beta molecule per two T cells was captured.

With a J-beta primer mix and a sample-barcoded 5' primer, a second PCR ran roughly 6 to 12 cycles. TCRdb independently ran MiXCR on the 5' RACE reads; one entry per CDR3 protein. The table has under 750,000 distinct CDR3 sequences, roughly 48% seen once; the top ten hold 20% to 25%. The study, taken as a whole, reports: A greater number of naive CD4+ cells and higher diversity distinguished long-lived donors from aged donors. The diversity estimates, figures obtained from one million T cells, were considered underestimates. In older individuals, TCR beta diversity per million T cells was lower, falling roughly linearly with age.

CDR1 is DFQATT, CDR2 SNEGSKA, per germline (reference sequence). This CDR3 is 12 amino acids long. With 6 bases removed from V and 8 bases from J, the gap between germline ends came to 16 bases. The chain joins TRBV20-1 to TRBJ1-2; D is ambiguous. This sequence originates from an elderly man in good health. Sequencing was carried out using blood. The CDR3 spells CSAGDRREGYTF. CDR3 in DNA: TGCAGTGCAGGAGACCGAAGAGAAGGCTACACCTTC.